The 21 T cell receptor beta chains below all came from one sample that was sequenced in a study of beta chain features in type 1 diabetes. All of the isolated RNA was reverse transcribed, so expressed TCRB transcripts were sequenced. The protocol was immunoSEQ multiplex PCR, while the TCRdb copy is restricted to in-frame clones and leaves out a portion. In the table there are about 360,000 clones, about 12% of which are singletons. The sample comprised naive CD4+ T cells from blood. These receptors all come from a man aged 18 to 29 in good health.

The table lists this clone with a few counts. The chain links TRBV7-2 to TRBJ2-7; D is possibly TRBD2 (6 bases). Germline values: CDR1 SGHTA, CDR2 FQGNSA. The CDR3 has 16 amino acids. V was clipped by 1 base and J by 0 bases, with 13 bases between them. CDR3 sequence: CASSLVVGSPSYEQYF. DNA of the CDR3: TGTGCCAGCAGCTTAGTGGTCGGGAGCCCCTCCTACGAGCAGTACTTC.

This clone was seen a handful of times. This rearrangement joins TRBV7-2 to TRBJ1-1; no firm D call. The ends were cut back, 4 bases at V and 0 bases at J, with 9 bases in the middle. Germline CDR1 is SGHTA and CDR2 is FQGNSA. The CDR3 length is 14 residues. CDR3 bases: TGTGCCAGCAGCTCGTTTTCGGTGAACACTGAAGCTTTCTTT. Protein sequence: CASSSFSVNTEAFF.

In this sample, this clone turned up a few times. The V and J genes are TRBV2 and TRBJ2-7; 11 nucleotides align to TRBD1. The V segment lost 10 bases and the J segment 5 bases; nucleotides outside the gene matches: 7. Germline loops: CDR1 SNHLY, CDR2 FYNNEI. There are 13 residues in the CDR3. Written as DNA, the CDR3 is TGTGCCATTCGCCGGGACAGGGGGGACGAGCAGTACTTC. Amino acid sequence: CAIRRDRGDEQYF.

This clone was seen only a few times. This chain links TRBV6-5 with TRBJ2-3; D remains unclear. The CDR3 spans 12 residues. The germline CDR1 and CDR2 sequences are MNHEY and SVGAGI. The germline V and J ends were trimmed by 6 bases and 2 bases, with 6 bases remaining between them. In nucleotides, the CDR3 is TGTGCCAGCAGGAGCTACACAGATACGCAGTATTTT. Its protein is CASRSYTDTQYF.

This clone occurred a few times. This chain connects TRBV7-2 to TRBJ2-2; TRBD1 matches 9 bases. This CDR3 is built from 15 residues. The trim removed 5 bases at V and 4 bases at J, leaving 5 bases unmatched. Germline CDR1 reads SGHTA; CDR2 reads FQGNSA. The CDR3 DNA follows: TGTGCCAGCAGCCGGGACAGGGCAGGCACCGGGGAGCTGTTTTTT. Translated, it gives CASSRDRAGTGELFF. The whole variable domain, remainder taken from reference TRBV7-2 and TRBJ2-2, is GAGVSQSPSNKVTEKGKDVELRCDPISGHTALYWYRQSLGQGLEFLIYFQGNSAPDKSGLPSDRFSAERTGGSVSTLTIQRTQQEDSAVYLCASSRDRAGTGELFFGEGSRLTVL.

This sequence joins TRBV7-9 and TRBJ2-1; TRBD1 matches at 9 bases. V gave up 5 bases and J gave up 1 base; unmatched junction bases: 6. This CDR3 spans 16 amino acids. Germline V lookup: CDR1 SEHNR, CDR2 FQNEAQ (reference sequence). CDR3 nucleotide sequence: TGTGCCAGCAGCCGGCGACAGGGGGGGTCCTACAATGAGCAGTTCTTC. Protein sequence: CASSRRQGGSYNEQFF.

The chain is built from TRBV5-4 and TRBJ2-3; 11 positions agree with TRBD2. This CDR3 region has 16 residues. Trimming at V came to 0 bases and at J to 6 bases, leaving 6 bases not matched to a gene. CDR1 is SGHNT and CDR2 is YYREEE in the germline V gene (reference sequence). This chain's CDR3 is CASSLGGTSGSDTQYF. DNA for the CDR3: TGTGCCAGCAGCTTGGGGGGGACTAGCGGATCGGATACGCAGTATTTT. Looking up the rest from reference TRBV5-4 and TRBJ2-3 gives the full variable domain: ETGVTQSPTHLIKTRGQQVTLRCSSQSGHNTVSWYQQALGQGPQFIFQYYREEENGRGNFPPRFSGLQFPNYSSELNVNALELDDSALYLCASSLGGTSGSDTQYFGPGTRLTVL.

This clone turned up a few times. The gene calls are TRBV7-9 and TRBJ2-7; 8 bases fit TRBD1. The V and J ends lost 5 bases and 5 bases, in that order; junction bases with no gene match: 8. The CDR3 covers 14 residues. Germline V gene lookup returns CDR1 SEHNR and CDR2 FQNEAQ (reference sequence). CDR3 amino acids: CASSHGQGGNEQYF. DNA for the CDR3: TGTGCCAGCAGCCATGGACAGGGTGGCAACGAGCAGTACTTC.

This clone was picked up a small number of times. This chain joins TRBV13 and TRBJ2-7; no clear D gene. Germline-derived CDR1 and CDR2 are PRHDT and FYEKMQ (reference sequence). Trimming took off 6 bases at V and 0 bases at J, with 15 bases between the two ends. The length of the CDR3 is 15 residues. Here the CDR3 DNA reads TGTGCCAGCAGTGCGACTCTAGGCCTCTCCTACGAGCAGTACTTC. This encodes CASSATLGLSYEQYF.

This clone was seen more than once but under ten times. CDR3 nucleotide sequence: TGCGCCAGCAGCCCTCGCACAGATACGCAGTATTTT. Protein: CASSPRTDTQYF. V and J are TRBV5-1 and TRBJ2-3; D remains ambiguous. CDR1 and CDR2 from the germline V gene are SGHRS and YFSETQ. V was shortened by 4 bases and J by 1 base, with 4 bases between the two germline ends. This CDR3 region has 12 residues. The full variable domain, in which reference TRBV5-1 and TRBJ2-3 provide the parts outside the CDR3, is KAGVTQTPRYLIKTRGQQVTLSCSPISGHRSVSWYQQTPGQGLQFLFEYFSETQRNKGNFPGRFSGRQFSNSRSEMNVSTLELGDSALYLCASSPRTDTQYFGPGTRLTVL.

This clone was picked up a small number of times. The chain is built from TRBV5-4 and TRBJ1-1; D is unclear. Germline-derived CDR1 and CDR2 are SGHNT and YYREEE (reference sequence). The CDR3 sequence is 14 residues long. V lost 2 bases and J 1 base, leaving 9 bases between the germline ends. The CDR3 DNA reads as TGTGCCAGCAGCTTCATCTCGAGGAACACTGAAGCTTTCTTT. Protein sequence: CASSFISRNTEAFF.

This clone has at least ten counts. V usage is TRBV30 and J usage is TRBJ1-2; no definite D call. Trimming removed 0 bases from V and 14 bases from J, with 13 bases in between. Germline-derived CDR1 and CDR2 are GTSNPN and SVGIG (reference sequence). The CDR3 is 11 amino acids. Here the CDR3 reads CAWSVGRIATF. CDR3 DNA: TGTGCCTGGAGTGTAGGAAGGATAGCGACCTTC.

CDR3 residues: CASGKLRNYGYTF. CDR3 nucleotide sequence: TGTGCCAGCGGTAAACTTCGGAACTATGGCTACACCTTC. The chain employs TRBV27 and TRBJ1-2, with unresolved D. The CDR3 consists of 13 residues. V lost 8 bases, J lost 2 bases, and 12 bases lay in between. The germline V gene has CDR1 MNHEY and CDR2 SMNVEV (reference sequence).

This clone showed up just a few times. The chain recombines TRBV5-1 with TRBJ2-5; D may be TRBD1 (5 bases). Germline loops: CDR1 SGHRS, CDR2 YFSETQ. The CDR3 length is 11 residues. V was pared by 3 bases and J by 11 bases, with 11 bases between. CDR3 residues: CASSSQGEQYF. In DNA form, the CDR3 reads TGCGCCAGCAGCTCCCAGGGTGAGCAGTACTTC.

The chain recombines TRBV7-2 with TRBJ2-1, with 7 bases fitting TRBD2. Germline V gives CDR1 SGHTA, CDR2 FQGNSA. V shed 1 base and J 6 bases; nucleotides not matched to a gene: 12. The CDR3 length is 17 residues. The CDR3 reads CASSLGLLGRERNEQFF. Here the CDR3 DNA reads TGTGCCAGCAGCTTAGGGCTCCTCGGGCGGGAGCGCAATGAGCAGTTCTTC.

This clone was recorded a few times. The CDR3 loop is CASSSFYASGANVLTF. CDR3 bases: TGTGCCAGCAGCTCCTTCTACGCCTCTGGGGCCAACGTCCTGACTTTC. This chain links TRBV7-2 with TRBJ2-6, with D hard to call. Per the germline V gene, CDR1 is SGHTA and CDR2 is FQGNSA. Trimming took off 4 bases at V and 0 bases at J, with 10 bases between the two ends. The CDR3 loop spans 16 amino acids.

The table lists this clone with a few counts. The rearrangement uses TRBV7-3 and TRBJ2-1; 12 bases are a match to TRBD2. V shed 4 bases and J 5 bases; nucleotides not matched to a gene: 6. Germline assignment: CDR1 SGHTA and CDR2 FQGTGA. The CDR3 is 16 residues long. Here the CDR3 DNA reads TGTGCCAGCAGCTCACATGGGACTAGCGGGCACAATGAGCAGTTCTTC. It encodes CASSSHGTSGHNEQFF.

The chain joins TRBV5-6 to TRBJ2-7; 8 bases align to TRBD1. After removal of 4 bases from V and 0 bases from J, the junction contained 6 bases not matched to a gene. This CDR3 region has 15 residues. The germline gives CDR1 SGHDT, CDR2 YYEEEE. The CDR3 protein is CASSRTGLVSYEQYF. The CDR3 DNA sequence: TGTGCCAGCAGCCGGACAGGGTTGGTCTCCTACGAGCAGTACTTC.

This clone was detected only a few times. The chain combines TRBV2 with TRBJ1-5, with 11 bases lining up with TRBD1. The CDR3 spans 14 residues. Germline trimming cut 4 bases from V and 11 bases from J; bases unmatched to any gene: 7. The germline CDR1 and CDR2 sequences are SNHLY and FYNNEI. The CDR3 DNA is TGTGCCAGCAGTGGCGGGACAGGGGGTTATACCCAGCATTTT. It codes for CASSGGTGGYTQHF. Full variable domain (outside the CDR3, taken from reference TRBV2 and TRBJ1-5): EPEVTQTPSHQVTQMGQEVILRCVPISNHLYFYWYRQILGQKVEFLVSFYNNEISEKSEIFDDQFSVERPDGSNFTLKIRSTKLEDSAMYFCASSGGTGGYTQHFGDGTRLSIL.

The V gene is TRBV4-3, the J gene TRBJ2-1, with 9 bases lining up with TRBD2. There are 16 residues in the CDR3. V lost 0 bases to trimming and J lost 5 bases; unmatched junction nucleotides: 5. Per germline, CDR1 LGHNA and CDR2 YSLEER. This CDR3 is CASSQDWREGNNEQFF. CDR3 DNA: TGCGCCAGCAGCCAAGATTGGCGGGAGGGTAACAATGAGCAGTTCTTC.

This chain connects TRBV15 to TRBJ2-7; 7 nucleotides align to TRBD2. CDR1 LNHNV and CDR2 YYDKDF come from the germline V gene (reference sequence). The CDR3 runs to 15 residues. The J segment lost 6 bases and the V segment lost 2 bases, leaving 10 bases of the junction unmatched. CDR3 residues: CATSRQLGLFPEQYF. The CDR3 DNA reads TGTGCCACCAGCAGACAATTGGGACTATTTCCCGAGCAGTACTTC.